Listed here are 14 T cell receptor beta chains from one sample, sequenced in a study of CXCR3-negative and CXCR3-positive naive CD8 T cells. Preparation of TRB cDNA libraries relied on 5' RACE carrying UMI labels. No DNA is given; TCRdb re-called the 5' RACE reads and lists each CDR3 protein once. Reported are over 70,000 distinct CDR3 sequences; the ten largest clones contain around 1.8%. Input material: naive CXCR3- CD8+ T cells from blood. This sample's subset: CD45RO-CCR7+CD27+CD95- naive CD8+ T cells lacking CXCR3 (TNR3-). These receptor sequences come from a human donor in good health. Some clones in this sample may be carry-over from other donors' samples.

V is TRBV5-1 and J is TRBJ2-7; TCRdb lists TRBD1, though no DNA is available to test this call. Germline CDR1 is SGHRS and CDR2 is YFSETQ. CDR3 length: 14 amino acids. CDR3 in amino acids: CASSGQGSSYEQYF.

The chain is built from TRBV5-1 and TRBJ2-4; absent DNA, TCRdb's TRBD1 call cannot be checked. Germline V gives CDR1 SGHRS, CDR2 YFSETQ. The CDR3 length is 15 residues. This CDR3 reads CASSSPGQQKNIQYF.

J is TRBJ2-1 and V is TRBV27; the TCRdb D gene call, TRBD1, has no DNA to confirm it. The CDR3 is 13 residues long. CDR1 is MNHEY and CDR2 is SMNVEV in the germline V gene (reference sequence). CDR3: CATGPPGPNEQFF.

The CDR3 here is CASSSRQGPYEQYF. The chain recombines TRBV7-9 with TRBJ2-7; the TRBD1 assignment by TCRdb is unverifiable without DNA. From germline, CDR1 is SEHNR and CDR2 FQNEAQ (reference sequence). The CDR3 is 14 amino acids.

V is TRBV6-2 or TRBV6-3 and J is TRBJ2-7; checking the TCRdb D call of TRBD2 is not possible without DNA. Per germline, CDR1 MNHEY and CDR2 SVGEGT. This CDR3 is 13 amino acids long. CDR3 region: CASSFTSGYEQYF.

The V gene is TRBV28, the J gene TRBJ2-2; TCRdb names TRBD1, which stays unverified in the absence of DNA. Looked up from germline, CDR1 is MDHEN and CDR2 is SYDVKM. This CDR3 contains 16 residues. CDR3 residues: CASSLLAGGDTGELFF.

The V gene is TRBV7-2, the J gene TRBJ2-2; with no DNA, the TCRdb D assignment of TRBD1 cannot be verified. This CDR3 region has 16 residues. Germline CDR1 is SGHTA and CDR2 is FQGNSA. CDR3 loop: CASSPFRDSNTGELFF.

The genes are TRBV28 and TRBJ1-5. This CDR3 comprises 11 residues. Germline-derived CDR1 and CDR2 are MDHEN and SYDVKM. The chain's CDR3 is CASSRNQPQHF.

This chain joins TRBV7-9 and TRBJ2-5; the TCRdb D gene call, TRBD2, has no DNA to confirm it. Germline CDR1 and CDR2: SEHNR and FQNEAQ (reference sequence). The CDR3 sequence is 15 residues long. The CDR3 loop reads CASSLGGSGFGTQYF.

The V call is TRBV29-1, the J call TRBJ2-2. The CDR3 is 12 amino acids. Germline CDR1 is SQVTM and CDR2 is ANQGSEA. The CDR3 is CSVEEETGELFF.

The rearrangement joins TRBV10-3 to TRBJ2-1; TCRdb selects TRBD1, and the lack of DNA leaves this call unchecked. This CDR3 is built from 13 residues. The germline gives CDR1 ENHRY, CDR2 SYGVKD. This chain's CDR3 is CAISPFQGNEQFF.

This rearrangement joins TRBV28 to TRBJ2-7. Germline CDR1 reads MDHEN; CDR2 reads SYDVKM. CDR3 length equals 11 residues. The CDR3 sequence: CASRDSYEQYF.

This chain's CDR3 is CASSLMALFSGDGYTF. V is TRBV5-5 and J is TRBJ1-2. CDR1 is SGHKS and CDR2 is YYEKEE in the germline V gene (reference sequence). This CDR3 has 16 residues.

This chain connects TRBV28 to TRBJ2-1; the TRBD1 assignment by TCRdb is unverifiable without DNA. The CDR3 extends over 12 amino acids. The germline gives CDR1 MDHEN, CDR2 SYDVKM. The chain's CDR3 is CASWDGYNEQFF.